This T cell receptor beta chain was documented in a study of blood T cells in healthy people across ages. Study-wide findings and caveats: Researchers report that TCR beta diversity correlated strongly with naive T cell percentage.

The CDR3 contains 13 residues. Per the germline V gene, CDR1 is DFQATT and CDR2 is SNEGSKA (reference sequence). The ends were cut back, 3 bases at V and 0 bases at J, with 6 bases in the middle. Note on this clonotype: Its antigen remains unidentified.

Staff drew 9 to 10 milliliters of peripheral blood from each donor. There were at least 5.5 micrograms of total RNA extracted from every sample. It was with a sample-barcoded 5' primer and a J-beta primer mix that a second PCR of roughly 7 to 12 cycles was run. Each TCR beta cDNA got a 12-nucleotide random molecular identifier. TCRdb reanalysed the 5' RACE reads using MiXCR and keeps one entry per CDR3 protein. The sample lists over 1,500,000 distinct CDR3 sequences, about two fifths seen once, with 23% in the top ten. The sequencing sample was made of blood. The sequence derives from a human donor in good health. The chain links TRBV20-1 to TRBJ1-5, with D hard to call. The CDR3 nucleotides read TGCAGTGCTAGTCTGTATAGCAATCAGCCCCAGCATTTT. As protein: CSASLYSNQPQHF.